Listed here are 13 T cell receptor beta chains from one sample, sequenced in a study of beta chain features in type 1 diabetes. Sequenced material consisted of expressed TCRB transcripts (all of the isolated RNA was reverse transcribed). Produced via immunoSEQ multiplex PCR; TCRdb's table is partial and in-frame only. The table shows roughly 500,000 clones, with over 9.5% occurring only once. Sequencing was performed on naive CD4+ T cells from blood. Receptor source: a woman aged 18-29 years in good health.

This clone was seen a few times. The V call is TRBV7-9, the J call TRBJ2-7; D may correspond to TRBD1 or TRBD2 (5 bases each). The V and J ends lost 5 bases and 3 bases respectively, with 17 bases between them. The germline CDR1 and CDR2 sequences are SEHNR and FQNEAQ (reference sequence). CDR3 length: 15 residues. CDR3 loop: CASSNGGNRNYEQYV. In DNA form, the CDR3 reads TGTGCCAGCAGCAATGGGGGTAACCGGAACTACGAGCAGTACGTC.

This clone was counted only a few times. Other DNA sequences in this specimen translate into the identical CDR3. This chain uses TRBV5-1 with TRBJ2-5, with D tentatively TRBD2 (5 bases). CDR3 size: 12 residues. From germline, CDR1 is SGHRS and CDR2 YFSETQ. V was trimmed by 0 bases and J by 5 bases, leaving 5 bases between them. CDR3 residues: CASSLAGETQYF. The CDR3 DNA is TGCGCCAGCAGCTTGGCGGGGGAGACCCAGTACTTC.

This clone occurred a few times. This chain connects TRBV29-1 to TRBJ1-1, with 7 nucleotides matching TRBD1. CDR3 length equals 13 residues. CDR1 SQVTM and CDR2 ANQGSEA come from the germline V gene. The V gene end was trimmed by 4 bases and the J gene end by 5 bases; junction bases not matched to a gene: 7. CDR3 region: CSVAYLQGTEAFF. CDR3 nucleotides: TGCAGCGTTGCGTACCTACAGGGGACTGAAGCTTTCTTT.

This clone was observed a handful of times. V is TRBV9 and J is TRBJ2-1; 7 positions agree with TRBD2. The germline V gene encodes CDR1 SGDLS and CDR2 YYNGEE. The length of the CDR3 is 15 residues. Trimming removed 4 bases from V and 6 bases from J; junction bases left unmatched: 10. Here the CDR3 DNA reads TGTGCCAGCAGCCTCCGGACTAGTTCGCTCAATGAGCAGTTCTTC. It codes for CASSLRTSSLNEQFF. Drawing the rest from reference TRBV9 and TRBJ2-1, the complete variable domain is DSGVTQTPKHLITATGQRVTLRCSPRSGDLSVYWYQQSLDQGLQFLIQYYNGEERAKGNILERFSAQQFPDLHSELNLSSLELGDSALYFCASSLRTSSLNEQFFGPGTRLTVL.

This clone was observed once. The rearrangement joins TRBV7-3 to TRBJ2-5; tentatively, D is TRBD1 (6 bases). The ends were cut back, 5 bases at V and 5 bases at J, with 18 bases in the middle. This CDR3 spans 15 amino acids. The germline CDR1 and CDR2 sequences are SGHTA and FQGTGA. The CDR3 loop is CASSRATGTGETQYF. In DNA form, the CDR3 reads TGTGCCAGCAGCCGAGCTACAGGGACCGGGGAGACCCAGTACTTC.

The V call is TRBV2, the J call TRBJ2-3; D might be TRBD2 (6 bases). V gave up 7 bases and J gave up 1 base, with 12 bases separating them. Germline V CDR1 and CDR2: SNHLY, FYNNEI. CDR3 length: 14 amino acids. The CDR3 here is CASNWRAGTDTQYF. The CDR3 DNA sequence: TGTGCCAGCAACTGGAGGGCCGGCACAGATACGCAGTATTTT.

This chain links TRBV2 with TRBJ1-1; the D is unclear. Trimming removed 3 bases from V and 1 base from J, with 6 bases in between. CDR1 is SNHLY, CDR2 FYNNEI, per germline. This CDR3 is built from 13 residues. The CDR3 loop reads CASSDAANTEAFF. CDR3 nucleotides: TGTGCCAGCAGTGACGCGGCGAACACTGAAGCTTTCTTT.

This clone was recorded a few times. This chain joins TRBV9 and TRBJ2-1; D is ambiguous. V lost 0 bases to trimming and J lost 7 bases, with 8 bases between them. From germline, CDR1 is SGDLS and CDR2 YYNGEE. The CDR3 runs to 13 residues. This chain's CDR3 is CASSVVNQNEQFF. The CDR3, as DNA: TGTGCCAGCAGCGTAGTAAATCAGAATGAGCAGTTCTTC.

In its sample, this clone was seen a few times. At the DNA level, this CDR3 is encoded by other sequences in the same sample as well. The chain combines TRBV18 with TRBJ2-7; D is possibly TRBD1 (5 bases). Trimming pared 6 bases from V and 1 base from J, leaving 10 bases between. The CDR3 loop spans 13 amino acids. Looked up from germline, CDR1 is KGHSH and CDR2 is LQKENI. CDR3 residues: CASSPPGSYEQYF. CDR3 sequence (DNA): TGTGCCAGCTCCCCTCCAGGGTCCTACGAGCAGTACTTC.

This clone was seen more than once but under ten times. The chain links TRBV30 to TRBJ1-2, with D uncertain. The CDR3 extends over 10 amino acids. Trimming left V 3 bases short and J 4 bases short, with 3 bases between. Germline V gene data show CDR1 as GTSNPN and CDR2 as SVGIG (reference sequence). In DNA form, the CDR3 reads TGTGCCTGGAGGAGCTATGGCTACACCTTC. This codes for CAWRSYGYTF.

The table lists this clone with a few counts. The CDR3 reads CASSSQPANTGELFF. In nucleotides, the CDR3 is TGTGCCAGCAGCTCCCAGCCAGCGAACACCGGGGAGCTGTTTTTT. The chain has TRBV7-9 and TRBJ2-2, with D unclear. This CDR3 comprises 15 residues. Between the trimmed V and J ends, which lost 4 bases and 0 bases, there was a span of 9 bases. Germline V CDR1 and CDR2: SEHNR, FQNEAQ (reference sequence).

This chain connects TRBV2 to TRBJ1-3; no firm D call. Germline CDR1 and CDR2: SNHLY and FYNNEI. The CDR3 length is 13 residues. Trimming left V 3 bases short and J 4 bases short, with 7 bases between. The CDR3 reads CASSEPPGNTIYF. CDR3 coding DNA: TGTGCCAGCAGTGAGCCCCCCGGAAACACCATATATTTT.

This chain joins TRBV2 and TRBJ1-1; no clear D. Trimming stripped 3 bases from V and 5 bases from J, with 13 bases between. CDR3 length: 14 residues. From germline, CDR1 is SNHLY and CDR2 FYNNEI. CDR3 DNA sequence: TGTGCCAGCAGTGAGGTCAGGAGAAGTACTGAAGCTTTCTTT. As protein: CASSEVRRSTEAFF.